What follows describes a single T cell receptor (beta chain). Germline V gene data show CDR1 as SEHNR and CDR2 as FQNEAQ (reference sequence). The V gene lost 4 bases and the J gene lost 2 bases, with 24 bases spanning the gap. The CDR3 is made up of 19 amino acids. This record comes from a study of shared clonotypes between healthy human individuals. TCRdb's copy holds only in-frame clones and misses some; the assay was immunoSEQ multiplex PCR. This table has around 620,000 clones, about 95% appearing once. Only CD45RO-negative cells positively selected for CCR7 counted as naive CD8 cells, so terminally differentiated effector memory CD45RA+ cells were excluded. Study donors comprised healthy, HIV-negative adults devoid of recent acute infection or vaccination.

The V gene is TRBV7-9, the J gene TRBJ2-1, with D perhaps matching TRBD1 (9 bases). The sequencing input was naive CD8+ T cells sorted from blood. This receptor was obtained from a woman in her 30s in good health. The CDR3 region is CASSSWTGERGLTYNEQFF. CDR3 DNA sequence: TGTGCCAGCAGCTCTTGGACAGGGGAGCGGGGGTTGACCTACAATGAGCAGTTCTTC.